Each of the 13 T cell receptor beta chains below was sequenced from the same sample in a study of beta chain features in type 1 diabetes. Reverse transcribing all isolated RNA meant expressed TCRB transcripts were sequenced. Sequencing used immunoSEQ multiplex PCR; TCRdb keeps in-frame clones, though not all of them. This table has some 250,000 clones, 27% appearing once. Sequencing was carried out using central memory CD4+ T cells from blood. Receptors originate from a man between 25 and 39 years old in good health.

V and J are TRBV9 and TRBJ2-1; 11 bases map to TRBD2. Per germline, CDR1 SGDLS and CDR2 YYNGEE. This CDR3 region has 17 residues. Losses at the gene ends were 2 bases for V and 6 bases for J; bases not matched to a gene: 10. CDR3: CASSVAGTSGTRNEQFF. CDR3 bases: TGTGCCAGCAGCGTCGCCGGGACTAGCGGCACCCGCAATGAGCAGTTCTTC.

In nucleotides, the CDR3 is TGTGCCAGCAGCGTATGGGGCGGGAGCACAGATACGCAGTATTTT. This sequence encodes CASSVWGGSTDTQYF. The chain has TRBV9 and TRBJ2-3; D possibly matches TRBD1 or TRBD2 (5 bases each). This CDR3 has 15 residues. Germline CDR1 SGDLS, CDR2 YYNGEE. Between the trimmed V and J ends, which lost 1 base and 0 bases, there was a span of 9 bases.

The chain links TRBV6-5 to TRBJ2-7, with TRBD2 identical over 7 bases. The germline V gene encodes CDR1 MNHEY and CDR2 SVGAGI. The V and J ends lost 8 bases and 0 bases, in that order; junction bases with no gene match: 10. The CDR3 spans 15 residues. In DNA form, the CDR3 reads TGTGCCAGCGGCACCGGGACTATTCTCTCCTACGAGCAGTACTTC. This sequence encodes CASGTGTILSYEQYF.

CDR3 sequence reads: CSVLDTTTNEKLFF. CDR3 sequence (DNA): TGCAGCGTCCTGGACACCACAACTAATGAAAAACTGTTTTTT. The gene calls are TRBV29-1 and TRBJ1-4; a possible D gene is TRBD1 (5 bases). The CDR3 length is 14 residues. Germline V lookup: CDR1 SQVTM, CDR2 ANQGSEA. Trimming took off 6 bases at V and 0 bases at J, with 11 bases between the two ends. Filled out from reference TRBV29-1 and TRBJ1-4, the complete variable domain reads SAVISQKPSRDICQRGTSLTIQCQVDSQVTMMFWYRQQPGQSLTLIATANQGSEATYESGFVIDKFPISRPNLTFSTLTVSNMSPEDSSIYLCSVLDTTTNEKLFFGSGTQLSVL.

This clone was counted only a few times. The rearrangement uses TRBV11-2 and TRBJ2-3; 7 nucleotides agree with TRBD2. The CDR3 runs to 16 residues. The V segment lost 2 bases and the J segment 6 bases; nucleotides outside the gene matches: 11. The germline V gene has CDR1 SGHAT and CDR2 FQNNGV. The CDR3: CASSLFRAGEEDTQYF. As DNA, the CDR3 is TGTGCCAGCAGCTTATTTCGCGCGGGAGAGGAGGATACGCAGTATTTT.

There are a few counts of this clone. The chain links TRBV15 to TRBJ2-7, with no clear D. CDR1 and CDR2 (germline): LNHNV, YYDKDF (reference sequence). CDR3 length: 13 amino acids. V shed 0 bases and J shed 4 bases, with 7 bases lying between them. The CDR3 loop reads CATSRDRPYEQYF. The CDR3 DNA follows: TGTGCCACCAGCAGAGATCGACCATACGAGCAGTACTTC.

In its sample, this clone was seen a few times. The V gene is TRBV7-2, the J gene TRBJ2-1, with D tentatively TRBD1 (6 bases). The CDR3 contains 15 residues. V was shortened by 4 bases and J by 0 bases, with 10 bases between the two germline ends. Per germline, CDR1 SGHTA and CDR2 FQGNSA. The CDR3 DNA reads as TGTGCCAGCAGCTCACAGGGCTTCTCCTACAATGAGCAGTTCTTC. Translated, it gives CASSSQGFSYNEQFF.

The chain carries TRBV30 and TRBJ2-7; TRBD1 aligns across 8 bases. The germline CDR1 and CDR2 sequences are GTSNPN and SVGIG (reference sequence). The CDR3 covers 15 residues. The trim removed 3 bases at V and 2 bases at J, leaving 9 bases unmatched. Written as DNA, the CDR3 is TGTGCCTGGAGAGACAGGGGCAGACCGACCTACGAGCAGTACTTC. Its translation: CAWRDRGRPTYEQYF.

The chain couples TRBV11-2 to TRBJ2-3; 7 bases fit TRBD2. The CDR3 loop spans 15 amino acids. V lost 9 bases, J lost 2 bases, and 11 bases stayed unmatched. In germline, CDR1 is SGHAT, CDR2 FQNNGV. CDR3 sequence: CASLAGVLSTDTQYF. CDR3 in DNA: TGTGCCAGTCTCGCGGGGGTCCTTTCCACAGATACGCAGTATTTT.

This clone was seen many times. Other DNA sequences in this specimen translate into the identical CDR3. This chain uses TRBV7-2 with TRBJ1-1, with D unresolved. CDR1 is SGHTA, CDR2 FQGNSA, per germline. The CDR3 sequence is 12 residues long. V lost 3 bases and J 4 bases, leaving 6 bases between the germline ends. CDR3 DNA sequence: TGTGCCAGCAGCTTCATGGGCACTGAAGCTTTCTTT. Its translation is CASSFMGTEAFF.

This clone showed up just once. This rearrangement joins TRBV7-2 to TRBJ2-1, with D unresolved. V dropped 3 bases and J dropped 7 bases, with 13 bases sitting between them. CDR3 length equals 14 residues. Germline V gene sequence: CDR1 SGHTA, CDR2 FQGNSA. The CDR3 coding sequence is TGTGCCAGCAGCTTGTTCGAGGTAGGGAATGAGCAGTTCTTC. It yields the protein CASSLFEVGNEQFF.

V and J are TRBV4-3 and TRBJ2-5, with 8 bases that match TRBD2. The ends lost 0 bases at V and 4 bases at J; junction bases unmatched: 4. Germline assignment: CDR1 LGHNA and CDR2 YSLEER. This CDR3 has 15 amino acids. The CDR3 loop is CASSQDLTSGETQYF. CDR3 DNA: TGCGCCAGCAGCCAAGATCTAACTAGCGGAGAGACCCAGTACTTC.

The chain couples TRBV29-1 to TRBJ1-1; 7 nucleotides match TRBD1. Per germline, CDR1 SQVTM and CDR2 ANQGSEA. The CDR3 totals 13 residues. Unmatched junction bases numbered 12, after V lost 8 bases and J lost 6 bases. CDR3 coding DNA: TGCAGCACCCGAGACAGGGCGGGGCCTGAAGCTTTCTTT. Translation gives CSTRDRAGPEAFF.